Following are 18 T cell receptor beta chains from one sample sequenced in a study of blood T cell repertoires in COVID-19. Method: immunoSEQ multiplex PCR; TCRdb's copy keeps in-frame clones and lacks some. The top ten clones hold around 18% of a sample with more than 60,000 clones, almost 85% of them seen once. Sequencing was done on a sample of peripheral blood. The receptors stem from a human donor in a cohort sampled during active COVID-19.

As to this clone: One end of the junction varies from germline; a read error may be responsible. The rearrangement joins TRBV7-8 to TRBJ2-7, with D perhaps matching TRBD1 (5 bases). CDR1 SGHVS and CDR2 FQNEAQ come from the germline V gene. The CDR3 is 12 amino acids. The CDR3 spells CASSLDRNLVRF. The CDR3 DNA follows: TGTGCCAGCAGCTTAGACAGGAATTTGGTTCGCTTC.

In its sample, this clone was seen a few times. The chain links TRBV7-9 to TRBJ2-7, with TRBD1 identical over 9 bases. The CDR3 runs 16 residues. Germline V gives CDR1 SEHNR, CDR2 FQNEAQ (reference sequence). Germline trimming cut 7 bases from V and 0 bases from J; bases unmatched to any gene: 10. The CDR3 DNA is TGTGCCAGCACCGGGACAGGGATCGGAATCTCCTACGAGCAGTACTTC. Its translation: CASTGTGIGISYEQYF.

CDR3 nucleotides: TGTGCCAGCAGTATGGGACTAGCGGGGGCCTGGGAGACCCAGTACTTC. Its protein product is CASSMGLAGAWETQYF. The chain recombines TRBV2 with TRBJ2-5, with 14 bases matching TRBD2. The CDR3 extends over 16 amino acids. The V segment lost 5 bases and the J segment 5 bases; nucleotides outside the gene matches: 7. Germline V CDR1 and CDR2: SNHLY, FYNNEI. The full variable domain, completed using reference TRBV2 and TRBJ2-5, is EPEVTQTPSHQVTQMGQEVILRCVPISNHLYFYWYRQILGQKVEFLVSFYNNEISEKSEIFDDQFSVERPDGSNFTLKIRSTKLEDSAMYFCASSMGLAGAWETQYFGPGTRLLVL.

The CDR3 here is CASISPRTSDGDTQYF. Here the CDR3 DNA reads TGTGCCAGCATCTCCCCCAGGACTAGCGATGGGGATACGCAGTATTTT. The V gene is TRBV7-9, the J gene TRBJ2-3; 9 bases are a match to TRBD2. V was pared by 7 bases and J by 6 bases, with 14 bases of the junction left unmatched. Germline lookup yields CDR1 SEHNR and CDR2 FQNEAQ (reference sequence). The CDR3 spans 16 residues.

The genes are TRBV2 and TRBJ2-7; 9 positions agree with TRBD1. CDR3 length equals 14 residues. The germline gives CDR1 SNHLY, CDR2 FYNNEI. The V and J ends lost 5 bases and 3 bases, in that order; junction bases with no gene match: 5. In nucleotides, the CDR3 is TGTGCCAGCAGTCCCGAGACAGGGGGCTACGAGCAGTACTTC. It encodes CASSPETGGYEQYF.

The J gene is TRBJ1-2, the V gene TRBV12-3 or TRBV12-4; weak D call: TRBD1 (5 bases). CDR3 length: 12 residues. V lost 5 bases and J 8 bases, leaving 12 bases between the germline ends. CDR3 DNA: TGTGCCAGCAGTGTTCCAGGGTCCGGCTACACCTTC. Amino acid sequence: CASSVPGSGYTF.

The rearrangement links TRBV6-5 to TRBJ1-2; TRBD1 is a possible D gene (5 bases). Germline CDR1 is MNHEY and CDR2 is SVGAGI. V was pared by 8 bases and J by 0 bases, with 16 bases between. The CDR3 has 15 amino acids. The DNA for the CDR3 is TGTGCCAGCGGCCTTCGACGGGGGACTAACTATGGCTACACCTTC. Translation: CASGLRRGTNYGYTF.

This clone was counted between two and nine times. The gene calls are TRBV10-3 and TRBJ2-6, with 9 bases that match TRBD1. Germline V lookup: CDR1 ENHRY, CDR2 SYGVKD. The CDR3 extends over 17 amino acids. V shed 11 bases, J shed 2 bases, and the junction held 13 bases outside the gene matches. The CDR3 nucleotides read TGTGCCCATGCGTCCGGGACAGGGATGACTGGGGCCAACGTCCTGACTTTC. This codes for CAHASGTGMTGANVLTF.

The chain employs TRBV5-1 and TRBJ2-2; TRBD1 agrees at 9 bases. This CDR3 is built from 16 residues. Trimming at V came to 4 bases and at J to 6 bases, leaving 10 bases not matched to a gene. The germline V gene encodes CDR1 SGHRS and CDR2 YFSETQ. CDR3 residues: CASSTTGQGSSGELFF. As DNA, the CDR3 is TGCGCCAGCAGCACGACCGGACAGGGGTCTTCCGGGGAGCTGTTTTTT.

This chain uses TRBV6-2 or TRBV6-3 with TRBJ1-4; possible D gene TRBD1, 5 bases. V lost 6 bases to trimming and J lost 0 bases, with 8 bases between them. This CDR3 region has 14 residues. Germline V gives CDR1 MNHEY, CDR2 SVGEGT. DNA of the CDR3: TGTGCCAGCAGCGGGGCGGCAACTAATGAAAAACTGTTTTTT. It specifies CASSGAATNEKLFF.

This chain uses TRBV18 with TRBJ1-5, with D perhaps TRBD1 (6 bases). The ends were cut back, 6 bases at V and 3 bases at J, with 12 bases in the middle. This CDR3 is built from 14 residues. Looked up from germline, CDR1 is KGHSH and CDR2 is LQKENI. The chain's CDR3 is CASSRTEDNQPQHF. In DNA form, the CDR3 reads TGTGCCAGCTCGCGGACAGAGGACAATCAGCCCCAGCATTTT.

The chain joins TRBV5-6 to TRBJ2-7; D call uncertain. Germline V gene sequence: CDR1 SGHDT, CDR2 YYEEEE. The CDR3 length is 13 residues. Trimming left V 2 bases short and J 2 bases short, with 8 bases between. The CDR3 reads CASSLAGPYEQYF. CDR3 nucleotide sequence: TGTGCCAGCAGCTTAGCAGGCCCCTACGAGCAGTACTTC.

This chain joins TRBV24-1 and TRBJ2-3, with D hard to call. This CDR3 spans 13 amino acids. Germline CDR1 reads KGHDR; CDR2 reads SFDVKD. V lost 5 bases and J 2 bases, leaving 7 bases between the germline ends. The CDR3, as DNA: TGTGCCACCAGTGGAACAGTCACAGATACGCAGTATTTT. It is translated as CATSGTVTDTQYF.

This clone was picked up one time. This chain links TRBV19 with TRBJ2-3; 7 bases agree with TRBD2. Unmatched junction bases numbered 5, after V lost 3 bases and J lost 2 bases. Germline-derived CDR1 and CDR2 are LNHDA and SQIVND (reference sequence). The CDR3 sequence is 15 residues long. CDR3 sequence reads: CASSIRLAITDTQYF. For the CDR3, the DNA is TGTGCCAGTAGTATCCGACTAGCAATCACAGATACGCAGTATTTT.

V usage is TRBV11-2 and J usage is TRBJ1-6; 10 nucleotides align to TRBD1. Germline CDR1 is SGHAT and CDR2 is FQNNGV. V was pared by 5 bases and J by 8 bases, with 9 bases of the junction left unmatched. The CDR3 is 16 residues long. CDR3 sequence (DNA): TGTGCCAGCAGCGTAACCGGGACAGGGGCCTATTCACCCCTCCACTTT. Residues: CASSVTGTGAYSPLHF.

The rearrangement joins TRBV5-1 to TRBJ2-6, with D uncertain. This CDR3 has 15 residues. Per germline, CDR1 SGHRS and CDR2 YFSETQ. Between the trimmed V and J ends, which lost 0 bases and 0 bases, there was a span of 4 bases. CDR3 coding DNA: TGCGCCAGCAGCTTGGAGCTCTCTGGGGCCAACGTCCTGACTTTC. As protein: CASSLELSGANVLTF.

The chain employs TRBV7-2 and TRBJ2-1; TRBD2 matches at 10 bases. This CDR3 has 15 residues. Trimming cost V 4 bases and J 4 bases; bases outside gene matches: 4. Looked up from germline, CDR1 is SGHTA and CDR2 is FQGNSA. CDR3 bases: TGTGCCAGCAGCTATAGCGGGGGGCGTTACAATGAGCAGTTCTTC. Its protein is CASSYSGGRYNEQFF.

The chain recombines TRBV10-3 with TRBJ1-5, with TRBD1 as a possible D gene (5 bases). The CDR3 loop spans 15 amino acids. Germline V CDR1 and CDR2: ENHRY, SYGVKD. V was trimmed by 4 bases and J by 1 base, leaving 11 bases between them. This CDR3 reads CAISVRGGSNQPQHF. CDR3 nucleotides: TGTGCCATCAGTGTTAGGGGAGGCAGCAATCAGCCCCAGCATTTT.